This T cell receptor beta chain was found in a study of blood T cell repertoires in COVID-19. Overall study: Material from acute and convalescent COVID-19 was sourced from the United States, Italy and Spain. Sample material is recorded as cDNA or gDNA derived from T cells, B-cell-depleted T cells, or PBMCs.

Under the authors' procedure: Amplification of reference gene primers provided the estimated nucleated cell counts. Assay: immunoSEQ multiplex PCR; the TCRdb copy retains only in-frame clones and omits some. D and trimming come from the DNA, and the V and J calls and clone size come from that table. The sample lists over 150,000 clones; around 84% were seen once. While infection was still active, Seattle patients were enrolled and then followed longitudinally. This CDR3 spans 13 amino acids. Trimming cost V 3 bases and J 2 bases, with 8 bases left between them. The rearrangement links TRBV12-3 or TRBV12-4 to TRBJ2-7; no clear D gene. The sequenced sample was peripheral blood. The sequence was obtained from a woman between 55 and 75 years old with COVID-19, enrolled during active disease. CDR3 sequence: CASSLPAAYEQYF. The DNA for the CDR3 is TGTGCCAGCAGTTTGCCTGCGGCCTACGAGCAGTACTTC.